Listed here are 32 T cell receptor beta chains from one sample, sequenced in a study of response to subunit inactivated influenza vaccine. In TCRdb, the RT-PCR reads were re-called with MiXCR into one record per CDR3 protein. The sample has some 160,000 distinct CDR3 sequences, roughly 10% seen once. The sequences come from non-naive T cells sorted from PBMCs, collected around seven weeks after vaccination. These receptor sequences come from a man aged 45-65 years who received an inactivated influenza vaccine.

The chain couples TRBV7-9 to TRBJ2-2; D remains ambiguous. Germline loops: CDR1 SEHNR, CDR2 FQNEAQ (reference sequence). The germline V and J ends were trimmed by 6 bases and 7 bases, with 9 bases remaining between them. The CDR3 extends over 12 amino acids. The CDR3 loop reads CASRRRSGELFF. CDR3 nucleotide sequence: TGTGCCAGCAGAAGACGGAGCGGGGAGCTGTTTTTT.

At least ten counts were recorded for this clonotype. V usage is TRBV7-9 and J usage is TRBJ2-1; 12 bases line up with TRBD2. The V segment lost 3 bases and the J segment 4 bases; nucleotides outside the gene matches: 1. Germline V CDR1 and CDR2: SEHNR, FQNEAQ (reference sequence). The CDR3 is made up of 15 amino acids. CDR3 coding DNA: TGTGCCAGCAGCTTTACTAGCGGGGGGTACAATGAGCAGTTCTTC. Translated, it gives CASSFTSGGYNEQFF.

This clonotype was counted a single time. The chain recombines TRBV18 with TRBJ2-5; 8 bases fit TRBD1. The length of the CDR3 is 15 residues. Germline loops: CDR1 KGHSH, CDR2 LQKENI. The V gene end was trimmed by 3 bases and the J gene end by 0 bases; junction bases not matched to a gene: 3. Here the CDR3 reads CASSPEGQDQETQYF. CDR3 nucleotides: TGTGCCAGCTCACCGGAGGGACAGGACCAAGAGACCCAGTACTTC.

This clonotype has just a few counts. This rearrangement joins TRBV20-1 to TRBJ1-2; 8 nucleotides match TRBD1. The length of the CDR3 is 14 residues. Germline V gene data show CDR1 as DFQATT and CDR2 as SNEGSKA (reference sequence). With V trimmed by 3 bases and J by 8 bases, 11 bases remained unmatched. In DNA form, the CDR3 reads TGCAGTGCTAGGAGGGAGGACAGGGTTGCGGGCTACACCTTC. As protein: CSARREDRVAGYTF.

CDR3 sequence: CASSLGPEGRETQYF. CDR3 nucleotide sequence: TGTGCCAGCAGCTTAGGCCCGGAGGGCCGGGAGACCCAGTACTTC. The rearrangement uses TRBV11-2 and TRBJ2-5, with D perhaps matching TRBD2 (6 bases). This CDR3 has 15 residues. V dropped 1 base and J dropped 5 bases, with 14 bases sitting between them. Germline CDR1 is SGHAT and CDR2 is FQNNGV.

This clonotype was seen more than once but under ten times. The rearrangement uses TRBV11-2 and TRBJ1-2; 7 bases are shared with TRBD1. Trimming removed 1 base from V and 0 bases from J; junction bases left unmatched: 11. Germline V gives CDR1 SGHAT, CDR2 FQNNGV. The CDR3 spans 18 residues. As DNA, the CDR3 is TGTGCCAGCAGCTTAGTTTCTTGGGACAGCAAATCTAACTATGGCTACACCTTC. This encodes CASSLVSWDSKSNYGYTF. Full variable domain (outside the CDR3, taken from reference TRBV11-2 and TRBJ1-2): EAGVAQSPRYKIIEKRQSVAFWCNPISGHATLYWYQQILGQGPKLLIQFQNNGVVDDSQLPKDRFSAERLKGVDSTLKIQPAKLEDSAVYLCASSLVSWDSKSNYGYTFGSGTRLTVV.

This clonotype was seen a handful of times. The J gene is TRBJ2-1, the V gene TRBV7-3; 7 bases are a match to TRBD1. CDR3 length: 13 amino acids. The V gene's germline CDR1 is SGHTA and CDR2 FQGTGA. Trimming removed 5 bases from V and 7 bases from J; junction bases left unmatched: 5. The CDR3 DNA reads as TGTGCCAGCAGCCCAAGCAGGGGGAATGAGCAGTTCTTC. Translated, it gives CASSPSRGNEQFF.

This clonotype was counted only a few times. CDR3 protein: CASSLTYSALQGEQETQYF. The CDR3 region has the DNA TGTGCCAGCAGTTTAACCTATTCGGCCTTACAGGGGGAGCAAGAGACCCAGTACTTC. The V call is TRBV28, the J call TRBJ2-5; 8 bases match TRBD1. V lost 2 bases, J lost 2 bases, and 16 bases stayed unmatched. The CDR3 is made up of 19 amino acids. Germline V gene sequence: CDR1 MDHEN, CDR2 SYDVKM.

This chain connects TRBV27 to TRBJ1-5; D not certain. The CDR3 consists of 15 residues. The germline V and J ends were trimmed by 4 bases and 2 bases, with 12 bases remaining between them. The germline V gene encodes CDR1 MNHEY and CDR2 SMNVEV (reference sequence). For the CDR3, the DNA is TGTGCCAGCAGTTCAGAAATAAGGGGCAATCAGCCCCAGCATTTT. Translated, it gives CASSSEIRGNQPQHF.

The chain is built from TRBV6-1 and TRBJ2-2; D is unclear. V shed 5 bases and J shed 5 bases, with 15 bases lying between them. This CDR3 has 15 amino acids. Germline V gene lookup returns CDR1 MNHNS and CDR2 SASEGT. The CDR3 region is CASSPLNAGTGELFF. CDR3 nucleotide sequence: TGTGCCAGCAGTCCACTGAATGCTGGAACCGGGGAGCTGTTTTTT.

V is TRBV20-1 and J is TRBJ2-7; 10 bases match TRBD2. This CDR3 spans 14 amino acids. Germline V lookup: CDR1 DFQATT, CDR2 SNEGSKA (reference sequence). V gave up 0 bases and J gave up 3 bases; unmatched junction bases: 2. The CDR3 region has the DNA TGCAGTGCTAGAGAACCTAGCGGGGGCTACGAGCAGTACTTC. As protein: CSAREPSGGYEQYF.

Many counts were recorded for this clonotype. CDR3 nucleotides: TGTGCCAGCAGAGCAACAGGGGGCCAGGGGTATTTT. Amino acid sequence: CASRATGGQGYF. The chain uses TRBV7-2 and TRBJ2-3, with 9 positions matching TRBD1. This CDR3 has 12 amino acids. Germline V gives CDR1 SGHTA, CDR2 FQGNSA. Trimming cost V 6 bases and J 14 bases; bases outside gene matches: 9.

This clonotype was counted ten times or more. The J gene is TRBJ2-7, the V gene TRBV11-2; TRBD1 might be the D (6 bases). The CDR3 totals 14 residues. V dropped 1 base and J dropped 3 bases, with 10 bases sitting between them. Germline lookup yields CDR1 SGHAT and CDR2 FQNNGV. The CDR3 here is CASSLAGQDYEQYF. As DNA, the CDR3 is TGTGCCAGCAGCTTAGCGGGACAAGACTACGAGCAGTACTTC.

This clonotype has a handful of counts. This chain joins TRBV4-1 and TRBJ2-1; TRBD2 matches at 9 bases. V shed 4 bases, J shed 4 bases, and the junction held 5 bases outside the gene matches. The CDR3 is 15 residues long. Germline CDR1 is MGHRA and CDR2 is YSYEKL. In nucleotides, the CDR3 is TGCGCCAGCAGCCGCGGGGGGGGGATTTACAATGAGCAGTTCTTC. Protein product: CASSRGGGIYNEQFF.

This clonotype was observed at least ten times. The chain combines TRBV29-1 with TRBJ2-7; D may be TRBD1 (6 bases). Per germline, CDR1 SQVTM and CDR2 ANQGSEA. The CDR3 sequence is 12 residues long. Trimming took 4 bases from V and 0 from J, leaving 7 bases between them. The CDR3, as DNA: TGCAGCGTTGGGGACAACTCCTACGAGCAGTACTTC. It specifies CSVGDNSYEQYF.

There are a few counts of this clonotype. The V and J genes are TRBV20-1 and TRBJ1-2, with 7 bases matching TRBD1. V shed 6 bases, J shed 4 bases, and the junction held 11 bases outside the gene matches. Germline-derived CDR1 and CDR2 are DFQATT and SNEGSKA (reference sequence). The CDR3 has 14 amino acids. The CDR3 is CSALLRDSLYGYTF. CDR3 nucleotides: TGCAGTGCCCTACTCCGGGACAGCCTCTATGGCTACACCTTC.

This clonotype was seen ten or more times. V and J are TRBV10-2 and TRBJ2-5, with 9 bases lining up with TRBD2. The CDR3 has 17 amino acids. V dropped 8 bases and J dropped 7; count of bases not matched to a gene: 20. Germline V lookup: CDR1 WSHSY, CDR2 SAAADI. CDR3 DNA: TGCGCCAGCCAATTTACAGCGGGGGGCCGTAAAATTGCGACCCAGTACTTC. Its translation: CASQFTAGGRKIATQYF.

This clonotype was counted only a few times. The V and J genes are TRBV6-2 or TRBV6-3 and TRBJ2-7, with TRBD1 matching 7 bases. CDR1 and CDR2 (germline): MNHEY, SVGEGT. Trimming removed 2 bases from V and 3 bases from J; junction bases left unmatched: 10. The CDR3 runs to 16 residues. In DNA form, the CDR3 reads TGTGCCAGCAGTTACCTACAGGGGCGTACCTTCTACGAGCAGTACTTC. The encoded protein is CASSYLQGRTFYEQYF.

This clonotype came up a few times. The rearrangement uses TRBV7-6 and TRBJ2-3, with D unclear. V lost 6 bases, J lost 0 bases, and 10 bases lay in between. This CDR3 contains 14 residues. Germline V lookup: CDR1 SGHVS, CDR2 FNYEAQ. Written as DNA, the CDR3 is TGTGCCAGCAGTCCTGAGCCTAGCACAGATACGCAGTATTTT. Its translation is CASSPEPSTDTQYF.

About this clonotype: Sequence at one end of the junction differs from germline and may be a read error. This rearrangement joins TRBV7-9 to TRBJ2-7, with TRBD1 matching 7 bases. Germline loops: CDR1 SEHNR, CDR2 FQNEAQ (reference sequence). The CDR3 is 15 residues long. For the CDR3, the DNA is TGTGCCAGCAGCTTGTGGACAGGAGGCTCCCACGAGCAGTACTTC. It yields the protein CASSLWTGGSHEQYF.

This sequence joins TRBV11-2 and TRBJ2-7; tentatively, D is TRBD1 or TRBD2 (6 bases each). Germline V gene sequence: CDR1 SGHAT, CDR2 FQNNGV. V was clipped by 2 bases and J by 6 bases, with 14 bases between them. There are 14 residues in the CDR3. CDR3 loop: CASSLSRGTSEQYF. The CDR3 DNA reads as TGTGCCAGCAGCTTATCCCGGGGGACAAGCGAGCAGTACTTC.

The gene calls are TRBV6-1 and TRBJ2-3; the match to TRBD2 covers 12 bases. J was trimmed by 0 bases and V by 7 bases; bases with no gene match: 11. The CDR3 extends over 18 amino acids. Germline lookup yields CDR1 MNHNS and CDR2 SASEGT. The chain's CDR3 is CASKSRLAGALSTDTQYF. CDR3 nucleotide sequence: TGTGCCAGCAAAAGTCGACTAGCGGGGGCCTTAAGCACAGATACGCAGTATTTT.

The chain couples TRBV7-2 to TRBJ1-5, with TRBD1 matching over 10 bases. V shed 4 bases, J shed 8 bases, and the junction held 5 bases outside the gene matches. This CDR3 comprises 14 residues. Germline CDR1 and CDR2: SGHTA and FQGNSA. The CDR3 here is CASSYQTGGEPQHF. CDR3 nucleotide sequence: TGTGCCAGCAGCTACCAGACAGGGGGCGAGCCCCAGCATTTT.

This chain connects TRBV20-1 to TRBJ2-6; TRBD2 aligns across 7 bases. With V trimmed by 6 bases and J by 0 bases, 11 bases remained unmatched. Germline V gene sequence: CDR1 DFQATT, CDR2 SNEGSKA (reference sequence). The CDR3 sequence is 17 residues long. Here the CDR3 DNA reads TGCAGTGCAACTAGCGTAAGCTGGGACTCTGGGGCCAACGTCCTGACTTTC. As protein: CSATSVSWDSGANVLTF.

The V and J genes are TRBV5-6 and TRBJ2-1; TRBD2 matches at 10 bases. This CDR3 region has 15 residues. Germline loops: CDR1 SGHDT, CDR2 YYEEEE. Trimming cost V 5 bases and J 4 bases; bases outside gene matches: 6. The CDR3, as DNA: TGTGCCAGCAGACGGGAGCGGGGGGGTTACAATGAGCAGTTCTTC. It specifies CASRRERGGYNEQFF.

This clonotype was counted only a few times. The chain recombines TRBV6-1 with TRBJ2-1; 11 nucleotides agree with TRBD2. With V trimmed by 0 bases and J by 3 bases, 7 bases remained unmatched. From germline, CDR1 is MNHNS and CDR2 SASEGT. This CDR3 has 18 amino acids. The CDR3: CASSEAQTSGGLYNEQFF. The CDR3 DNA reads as TGTGCCAGCAGTGAAGCGCAAACTAGCGGGGGTCTCTACAATGAGCAGTTCTTC.

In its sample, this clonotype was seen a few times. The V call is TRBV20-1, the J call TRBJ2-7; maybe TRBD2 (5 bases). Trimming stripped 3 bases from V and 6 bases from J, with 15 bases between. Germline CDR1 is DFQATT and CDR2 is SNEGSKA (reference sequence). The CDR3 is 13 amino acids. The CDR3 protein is CSARSNRDSEQYF. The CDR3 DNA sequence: TGCAGTGCTAGGTCGAATCGGGATTCCGAGCAGTACTTC.

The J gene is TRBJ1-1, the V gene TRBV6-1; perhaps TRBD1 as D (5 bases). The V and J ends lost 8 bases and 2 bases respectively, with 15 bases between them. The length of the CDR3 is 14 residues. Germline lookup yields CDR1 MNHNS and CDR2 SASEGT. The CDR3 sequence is CASRRGRDNTEAFF. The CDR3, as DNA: TGTGCCAGCCGCCGGGGGAGGGATAACACTGAAGCTTTCTTT.

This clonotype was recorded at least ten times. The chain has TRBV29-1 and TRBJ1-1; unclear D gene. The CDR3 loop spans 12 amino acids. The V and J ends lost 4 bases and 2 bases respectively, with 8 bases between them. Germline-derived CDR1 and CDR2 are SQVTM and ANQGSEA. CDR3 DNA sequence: TGCAGCGTTGGCAGATTTAACACTGAAGCTTTCTTT. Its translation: CSVGRFNTEAFF.

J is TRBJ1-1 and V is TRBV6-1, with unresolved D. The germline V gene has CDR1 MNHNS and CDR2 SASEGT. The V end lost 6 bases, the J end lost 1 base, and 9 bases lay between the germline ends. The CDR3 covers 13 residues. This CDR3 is CASSPGRNTEAFF. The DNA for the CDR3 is TGTGCCAGCAGCCCCGGGAGGAACACTGAAGCTTTCTTT.

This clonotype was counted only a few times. The CDR3 region has the DNA TGTGCCAGCAGCTTAAATCCATGGGGCAATCAGCCCCAGCATTTT. Translating it yields CASSLNPWGNQPQHF. The chain uses TRBV5-5 and TRBJ1-5; D is unresolved. Between the trimmed V and J ends, which lost 2 bases and 2 bases, there was a span of 11 bases. The length of the CDR3 is 15 residues. Germline lookup yields CDR1 SGHKS and CDR2 YYEKEE (reference sequence).

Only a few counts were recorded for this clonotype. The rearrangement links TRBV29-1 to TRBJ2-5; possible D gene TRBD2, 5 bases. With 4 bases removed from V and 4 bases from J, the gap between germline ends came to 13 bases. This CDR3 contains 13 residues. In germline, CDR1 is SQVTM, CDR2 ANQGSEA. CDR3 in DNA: TGCAGCGTTGTCCGAGGGTTTGGAGAGACCCAGTACTTC. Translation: CSVVRGFGETQYF.